This T cell receptor beta chain was documented in a study of response to subunit inactivated influenza vaccine. Regarding the study as a whole: With each seasonal influenza vaccination, the authors suggested, few new T cells are recruited.

This clonotype has ten or more counts. Its antigen is unknown. TCRdb reprocessed the RT-PCR reads with MiXCR, giving one entry per CDR3 protein. The table lists around 200,000 distinct CDR3 sequences, around 9.2% of them singletons. Here the sequenced sample was non-naive T cells sorted from PBMCs, taken on the day of vaccination. The TCR originated in a man between 45 and 60 years old who received an inactivated influenza vaccine.

The CDR3 DNA reads as TGTGCCAGCAGATACGGGGCAGGGCTTGGAGAGACCCAGTACTTC. Its translation is CASRYGAGLGETQYF. This chain joins TRBV6-5 and TRBJ2-5, with D possibly called TRBD1 or TRBD2 (5 bases each). Trimming pared 6 bases from V and 4 bases from J, leaving 18 bases between. The CDR3 is 15 residues long. Germline V lookup: CDR1 MNHEY, CDR2 SVGAGI.